This T cell receptor beta chain was captured in a study of shared clonotypes between healthy human individuals. V lost 4 bases to trimming and J lost 0 bases, with 8 bases between them. This CDR3 spans 14 amino acids. Germline CDR1 and CDR2: MNHNS and SASEGT. Clones were sequenced by immunoSEQ multiplex PCR, and TCRdb holds only the in-frame ones, with some missing. The sample lists about 710,000 clones; around 73% were seen once. This chain connects TRBV6-1 to TRBJ2-3; TRBD1 is a possible D gene (6 bases). The clonotype comes from a woman aged 25 to 45 in good health. Sequenced input: memory CD4+ T cells sorted from blood. As to subset: CD45RA-negative fraction. The CDR3 DNA reads TGTGCCAGCAGTGGACAGGCCAGCACAGATACGCAGTATTTT. Residues: CASSGQASTDTQYF.